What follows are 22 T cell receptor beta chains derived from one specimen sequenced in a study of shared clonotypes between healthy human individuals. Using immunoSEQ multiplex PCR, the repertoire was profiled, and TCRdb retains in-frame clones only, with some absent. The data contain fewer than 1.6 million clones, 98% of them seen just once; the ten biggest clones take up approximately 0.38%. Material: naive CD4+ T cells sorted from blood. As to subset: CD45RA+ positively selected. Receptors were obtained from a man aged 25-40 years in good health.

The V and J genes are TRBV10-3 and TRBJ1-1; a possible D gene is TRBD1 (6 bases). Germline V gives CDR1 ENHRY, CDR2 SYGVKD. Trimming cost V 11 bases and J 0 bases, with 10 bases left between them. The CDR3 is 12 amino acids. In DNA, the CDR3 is TGTGCCTCGGGGACACTGAACACTGAAGCTTTCTTT. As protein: CASGTLNTEAFF.

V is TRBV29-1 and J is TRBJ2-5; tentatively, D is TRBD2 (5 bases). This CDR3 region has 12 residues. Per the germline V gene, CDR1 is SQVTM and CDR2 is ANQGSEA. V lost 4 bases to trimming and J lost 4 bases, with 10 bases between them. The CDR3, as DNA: TGCAGCGTTGGGACTTATGCAGAGACCCAGTACTTC. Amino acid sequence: CSVGTYAETQYF.

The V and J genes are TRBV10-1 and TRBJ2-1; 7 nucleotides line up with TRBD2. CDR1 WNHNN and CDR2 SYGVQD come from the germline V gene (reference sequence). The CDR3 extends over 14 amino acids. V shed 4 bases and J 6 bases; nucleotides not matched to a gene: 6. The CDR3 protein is CASSVAGAPNEQFF. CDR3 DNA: TGCGCCAGCAGTGTGGCGGGAGCACCCAATGAGCAGTTCTTC.

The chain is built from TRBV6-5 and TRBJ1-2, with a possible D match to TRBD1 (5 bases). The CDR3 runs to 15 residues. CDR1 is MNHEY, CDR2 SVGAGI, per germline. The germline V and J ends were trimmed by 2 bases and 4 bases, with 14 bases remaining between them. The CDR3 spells CASSYNPGLFYGYTF. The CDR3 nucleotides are TGTGCCAGCAGTTACAACCCGGGGCTGTTCTATGGCTACACCTTC.

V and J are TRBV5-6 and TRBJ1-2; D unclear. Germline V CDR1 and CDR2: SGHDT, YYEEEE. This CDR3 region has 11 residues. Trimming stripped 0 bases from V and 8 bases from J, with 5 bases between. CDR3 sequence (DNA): TGTGCCAGCAGCTTGGACCAGGGCTACACCTTC. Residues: CASSLDQGYTF.

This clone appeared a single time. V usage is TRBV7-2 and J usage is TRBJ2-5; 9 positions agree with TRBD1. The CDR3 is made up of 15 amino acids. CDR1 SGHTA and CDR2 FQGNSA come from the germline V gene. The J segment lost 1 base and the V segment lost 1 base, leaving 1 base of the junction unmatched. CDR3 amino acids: CASSLGQGVQETQYF. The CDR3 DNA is TGTGCCAGCAGCTTAGGACAGGGGGTCCAAGAGACCCAGTACTTC.

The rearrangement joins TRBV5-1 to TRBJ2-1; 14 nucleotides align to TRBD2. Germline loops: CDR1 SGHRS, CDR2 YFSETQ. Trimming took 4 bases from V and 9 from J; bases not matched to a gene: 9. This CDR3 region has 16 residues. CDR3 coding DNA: TGCGCCAGCAGCAGAACGGGACTAGCGGGAGTGGTTGAGCAGTTCTTC. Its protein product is CASSRTGLAGVVEQFF.

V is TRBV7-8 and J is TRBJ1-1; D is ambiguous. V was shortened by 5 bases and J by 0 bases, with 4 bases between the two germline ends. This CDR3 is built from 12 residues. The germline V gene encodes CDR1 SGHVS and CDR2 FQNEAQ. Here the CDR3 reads CASSQMNTEAFF. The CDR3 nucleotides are TGTGCCAGCAGCCAGATGAACACTGAAGCTTTCTTT.

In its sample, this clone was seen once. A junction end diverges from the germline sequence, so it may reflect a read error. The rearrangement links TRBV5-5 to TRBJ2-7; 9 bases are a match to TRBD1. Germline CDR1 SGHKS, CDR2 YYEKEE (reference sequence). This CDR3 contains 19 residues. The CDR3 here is CASSFIILGGQGFSSEQYF. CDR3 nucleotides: TGTGCCAGCAGCTTTATTATTCTTGGAGGACAGGGGTTTTCCTCCGAGCAGTACTTC.

The DNA for the CDR3 is TGTGCCAGCAGCTTAATTGATAGCGGGAACAATGAGCAGTTCTTC. Residues: CASSLIDSGNNEQFF. The rearrangement links TRBV7-8 to TRBJ2-1, with 8 bases lining up with TRBD2. This CDR3 spans 15 amino acids. Germline V CDR1 and CDR2: SGHVS, FQNEAQ. V shed 2 bases, J shed 5 bases, and the junction held 5 bases outside the gene matches.

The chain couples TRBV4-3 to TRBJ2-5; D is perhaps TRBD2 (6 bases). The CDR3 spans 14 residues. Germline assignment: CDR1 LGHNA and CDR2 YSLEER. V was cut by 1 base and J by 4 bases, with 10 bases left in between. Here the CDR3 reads CASSQAGAGETQYF. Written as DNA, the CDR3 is TGCGCCAGCAGCCAAGCAGGAGCGGGAGAGACCCAGTACTTC.

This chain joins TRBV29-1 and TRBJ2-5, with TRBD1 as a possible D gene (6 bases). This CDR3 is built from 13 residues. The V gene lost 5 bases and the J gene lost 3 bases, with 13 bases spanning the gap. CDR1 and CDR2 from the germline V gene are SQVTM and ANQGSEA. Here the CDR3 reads CSVLRGGEETQYF. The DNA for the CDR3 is TGCAGCGTTCTAAGAGGGGGAGAAGAGACCCAGTACTTC.

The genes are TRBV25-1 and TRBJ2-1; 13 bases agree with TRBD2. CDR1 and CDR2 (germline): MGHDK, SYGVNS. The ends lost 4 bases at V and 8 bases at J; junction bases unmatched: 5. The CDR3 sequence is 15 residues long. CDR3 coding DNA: TGTGCCAGCAGTGCCCCGGGACTAGCGGGATATGAGCAGTTCTTC. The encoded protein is CASSAPGLAGYEQFF.

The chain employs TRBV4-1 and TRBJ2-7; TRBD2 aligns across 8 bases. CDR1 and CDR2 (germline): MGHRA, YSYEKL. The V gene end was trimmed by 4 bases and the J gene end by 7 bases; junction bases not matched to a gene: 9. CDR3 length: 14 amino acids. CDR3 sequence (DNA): TGCGCCAGCAGCCGTCCGGGACTAGTACGTGAGCAGTACTTC. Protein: CASSRPGLVREQYF.

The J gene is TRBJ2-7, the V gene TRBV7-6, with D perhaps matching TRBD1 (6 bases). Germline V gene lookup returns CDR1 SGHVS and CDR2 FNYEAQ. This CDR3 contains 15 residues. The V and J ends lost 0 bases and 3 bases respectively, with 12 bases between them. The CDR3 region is CASSLALMDSYEQYF. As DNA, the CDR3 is TGTGCCAGCAGCTTAGCGCTAATGGACAGCTACGAGCAGTACTTC. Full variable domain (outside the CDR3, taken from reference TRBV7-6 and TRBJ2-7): GAGVSQSPRYKVTKRGQDVALRCDPISGHVSLYWYRQALGQGPEFLTYFNYEAQQDKSGLPNDRFSAERPEGSISTLTIQRTEQRDSAMYRCASSLALMDSYEQYFGPGTRLTVT.

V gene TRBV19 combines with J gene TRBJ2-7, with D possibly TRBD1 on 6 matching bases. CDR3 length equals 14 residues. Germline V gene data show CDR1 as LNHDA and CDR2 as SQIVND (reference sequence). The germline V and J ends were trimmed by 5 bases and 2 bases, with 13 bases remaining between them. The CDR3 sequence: CASSAHRATYEQYF. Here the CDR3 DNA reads TGTGCCAGTAGTGCGCACAGGGCCACCTACGAGCAGTACTTC.

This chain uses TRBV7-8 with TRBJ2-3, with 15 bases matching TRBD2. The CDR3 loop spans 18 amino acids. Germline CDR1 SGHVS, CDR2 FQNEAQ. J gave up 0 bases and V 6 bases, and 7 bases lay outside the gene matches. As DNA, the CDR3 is TGTGCCAGCAGTTGGACTAGCGGGAGGGCCAAGAGCACAGATACGCAGTATTTT. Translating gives CASSWTSGRAKSTDTQYF.

CDR3 bases: TGTGCCAGCAGCTTCGGACTAGTTAACACCGGGGAGCTGTTTTTT. Amino acid sequence: CASSFGLVNTGELFF. This rearrangement joins TRBV5-4 to TRBJ2-2; 7 bases are shared with TRBD2. The CDR3 length is 15 residues. Germline-derived CDR1 and CDR2 are SGHNT and YYREEE (reference sequence). J lost 2 bases, V lost 2 bases, and 3 bases had no gene match.

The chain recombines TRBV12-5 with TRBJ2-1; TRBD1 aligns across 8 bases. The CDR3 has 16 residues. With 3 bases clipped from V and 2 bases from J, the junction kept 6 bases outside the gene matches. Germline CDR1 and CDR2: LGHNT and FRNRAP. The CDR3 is CASGLGTGEAYNEQFF. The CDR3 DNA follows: TGTGCTAGTGGTTTAGGGACAGGCGAGGCCTACAATGAGCAGTTCTTC.

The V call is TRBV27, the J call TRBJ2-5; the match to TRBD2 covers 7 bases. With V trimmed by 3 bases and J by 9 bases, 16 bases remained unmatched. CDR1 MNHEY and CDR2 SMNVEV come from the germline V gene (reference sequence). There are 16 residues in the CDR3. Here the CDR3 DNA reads TGTGCCAGCAGTTTGTCCGCTTCTGCGGGGGAAAGAGCCCAGTACTTC. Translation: CASSLSASAGERAQYF.

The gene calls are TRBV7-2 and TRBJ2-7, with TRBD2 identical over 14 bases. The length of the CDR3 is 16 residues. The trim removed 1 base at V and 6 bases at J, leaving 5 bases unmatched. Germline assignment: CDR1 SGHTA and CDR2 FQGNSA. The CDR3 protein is CASSLEGTSGSREQYF. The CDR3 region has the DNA TGTGCCAGCAGCTTAGAGGGGACTAGCGGGAGTCGCGAGCAGTACTTC.

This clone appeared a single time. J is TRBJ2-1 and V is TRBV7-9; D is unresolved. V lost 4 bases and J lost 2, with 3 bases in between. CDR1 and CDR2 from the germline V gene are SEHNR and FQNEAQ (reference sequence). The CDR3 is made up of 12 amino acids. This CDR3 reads CASSWTYNEQFF. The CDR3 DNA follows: TGTGCCAGCAGCTGGACCTACAATGAGCAGTTCTTC.